The clone carrying this TCR beta chain was counted ten times or more. Its antigen is as yet unknown. These data originate in a study of T-cell reconstitution after alpha-beta-depleted transplantation in children. During its preparation, the TCRbeta library received unique molecular identifiers. One entry per CDR3 protein, called by TCRdb with MiXCR from the PCR reads. Of around 130,000 distinct CDR3 sequences listed, around a tenth are singletons. Study-level findings and limits: Reported findings indicate that, about two months after transplant, alpha-beta T cells came from several hundred expanded clones, which were derived from non-depleted graft cells. One year after transplant, T-cell counts and diversity came mostly from newly produced T cells.

Germline V gives CDR1 SGHNT, CDR2 YENEEA. The CDR3 covers 14 residues. V lost 2 bases to trimming and J lost 2 bases, with 8 bases between them. This specimen was PBMCs, mostly from graft donor cells, taken 180 days after TCRalphabeta/CD19-depleted stem cell transplant. The chain joins TRBV11-3 to TRBJ2-3; D might be TRBD1 (5 bases). This clonotype was sampled from a girl in the first two years of life who had a stem cell transplant for combined immunodeficiency, so the T cells may come from the graft donor. The CDR3: CASSLPRVTDTQYF. CDR3 coding DNA: TGTGCCAGCAGCTTACCCAGGGTCACAGATACGCAGTATTTT.